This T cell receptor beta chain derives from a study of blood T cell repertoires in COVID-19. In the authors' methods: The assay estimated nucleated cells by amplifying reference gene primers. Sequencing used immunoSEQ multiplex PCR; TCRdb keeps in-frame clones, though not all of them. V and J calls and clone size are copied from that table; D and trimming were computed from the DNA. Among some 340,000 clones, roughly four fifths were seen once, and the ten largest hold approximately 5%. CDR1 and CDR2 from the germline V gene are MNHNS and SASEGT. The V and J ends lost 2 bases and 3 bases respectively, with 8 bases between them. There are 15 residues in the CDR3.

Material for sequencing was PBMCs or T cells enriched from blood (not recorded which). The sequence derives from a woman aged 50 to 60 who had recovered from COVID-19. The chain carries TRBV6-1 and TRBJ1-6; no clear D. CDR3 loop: CASSEFRIYNSPLHF. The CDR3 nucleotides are TGTGCCAGCAGTGAATTCAGGATCTATAATTCACCCCTCCACTTT.